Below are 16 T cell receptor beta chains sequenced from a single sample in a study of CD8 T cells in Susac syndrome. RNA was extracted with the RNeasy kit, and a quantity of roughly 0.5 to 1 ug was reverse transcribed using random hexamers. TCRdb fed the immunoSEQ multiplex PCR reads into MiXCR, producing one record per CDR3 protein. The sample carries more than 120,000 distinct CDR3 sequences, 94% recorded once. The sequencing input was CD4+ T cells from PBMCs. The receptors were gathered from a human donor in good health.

CDR3 nucleotides: TGCGCCAGCGGACCGGGACTTTACAATGAGCAGTTCTTC. This encodes CASGPGLYNEQFF. The rearrangement uses TRBV5-1 and TRBJ2-1; the D gene is possibly TRBD2 (6 bases). V was shortened by 7 bases and J by 4 bases, with 12 bases between the two germline ends. CDR1 is SGHRS, CDR2 YFSETQ, per germline. This CDR3 has 13 residues.

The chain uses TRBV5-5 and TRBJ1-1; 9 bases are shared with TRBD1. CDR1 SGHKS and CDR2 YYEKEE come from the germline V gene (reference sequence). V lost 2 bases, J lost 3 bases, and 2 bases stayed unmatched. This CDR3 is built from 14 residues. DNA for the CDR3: TGTGCCAGCAGCTTACGGGACAGGGACACTGAAGCTTTCTTT. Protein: CASSLRDRDTEAFF.

The CDR3 sequence: CASTAGDRYGYTF. In DNA form, the CDR3 reads TGTGCCAGCACCGCCGGGGATCGGTATGGCTACACCTTC. The chain couples TRBV27 to TRBJ1-2, with D hard to call. Trimming shortened V by 7 bases and J by 5 bases, and 14 bases separated the two germline ends. Germline lookup yields CDR1 MNHEY and CDR2 SMNVEV (reference sequence). The CDR3 is 13 residues long.

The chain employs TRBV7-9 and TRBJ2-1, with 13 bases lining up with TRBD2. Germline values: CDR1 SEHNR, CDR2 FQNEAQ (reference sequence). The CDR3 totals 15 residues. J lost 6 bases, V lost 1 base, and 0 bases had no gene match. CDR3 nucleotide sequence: TGTGCCAGCAGCTTAGGGACTAGCGGGAGCAATGAGCAGTTCTTC. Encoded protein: CASSLGTSGSNEQFF.

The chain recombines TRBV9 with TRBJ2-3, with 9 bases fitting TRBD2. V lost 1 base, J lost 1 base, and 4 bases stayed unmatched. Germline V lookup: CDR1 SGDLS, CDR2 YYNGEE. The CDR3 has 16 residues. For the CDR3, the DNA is TGTGCCAGCAGCGTAAGCTGGACTAGCGGCACAGATACGCAGTATTTT. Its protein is CASSVSWTSGTDTQYF.

The CDR3 nucleotides are TGCAGCGTTGGCCCGGGGGAGACCCAGTACTTC. Amino acid sequence: CSVGPGETQYF. The chain couples TRBV29-1 to TRBJ2-5; D is possibly TRBD2 (5 bases). The CDR3 is 11 amino acids. Germline V lookup: CDR1 SQVTM, CDR2 ANQGSEA. The V gene lost 4 bases and the J gene lost 5 bases, with 8 bases spanning the gap.

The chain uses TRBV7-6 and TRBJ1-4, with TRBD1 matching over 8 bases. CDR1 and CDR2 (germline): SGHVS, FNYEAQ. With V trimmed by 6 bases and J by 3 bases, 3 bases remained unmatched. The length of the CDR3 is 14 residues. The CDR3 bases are TGTGCCAGCAGACAGGACAGGGCTAATGAAAAACTGTTTTTT. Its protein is CASRQDRANEKLFF.

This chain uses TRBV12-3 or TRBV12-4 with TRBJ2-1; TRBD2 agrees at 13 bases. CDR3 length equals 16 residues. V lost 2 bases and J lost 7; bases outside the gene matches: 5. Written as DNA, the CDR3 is TGTGCCAGCAGTTTACATGGACTAGCGGGAGCTAATGAGCAGTTCTTC. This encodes CASSLHGLAGANEQFF.

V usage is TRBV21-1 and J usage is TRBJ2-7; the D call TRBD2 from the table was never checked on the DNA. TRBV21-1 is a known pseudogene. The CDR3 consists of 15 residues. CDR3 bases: TGTGCCAGCAGCAATGGGCGGGACGGAACCTACGAGCAGTACTTC. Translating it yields CASSNGRDGTYEQYF.

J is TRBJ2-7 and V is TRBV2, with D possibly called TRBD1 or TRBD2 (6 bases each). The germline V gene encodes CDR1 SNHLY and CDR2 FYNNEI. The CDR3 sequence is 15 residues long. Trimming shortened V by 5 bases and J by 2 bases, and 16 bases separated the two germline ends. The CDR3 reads CASSWLRGEAYEQYF. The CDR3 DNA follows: TGTGCCAGCAGTTGGTTAAGGGGGGAAGCCTACGAGCAGTACTTC.

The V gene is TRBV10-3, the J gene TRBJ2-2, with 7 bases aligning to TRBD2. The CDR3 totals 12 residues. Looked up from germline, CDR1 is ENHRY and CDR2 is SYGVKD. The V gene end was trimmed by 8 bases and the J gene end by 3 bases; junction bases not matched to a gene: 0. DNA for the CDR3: TGTGCCATCGGGGGGGACACCGGGGAGCTGTTTTTT. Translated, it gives CAIGGDTGELFF.

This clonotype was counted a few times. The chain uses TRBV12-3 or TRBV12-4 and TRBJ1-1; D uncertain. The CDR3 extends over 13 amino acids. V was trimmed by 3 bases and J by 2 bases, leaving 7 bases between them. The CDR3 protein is CASSFQVNTEAFF. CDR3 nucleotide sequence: TGTGCCAGCAGTTTCCAGGTTAACACTGAAGCTTTCTTT.

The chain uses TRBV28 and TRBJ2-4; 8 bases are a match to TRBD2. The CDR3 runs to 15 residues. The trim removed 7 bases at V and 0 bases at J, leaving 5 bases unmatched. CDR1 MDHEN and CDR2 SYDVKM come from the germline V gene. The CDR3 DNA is TGTGCCAGCACCATAGCGGGGTTAGCCAAAAACATTCAGTACTTC. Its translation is CASTIAGLAKNIQYF.

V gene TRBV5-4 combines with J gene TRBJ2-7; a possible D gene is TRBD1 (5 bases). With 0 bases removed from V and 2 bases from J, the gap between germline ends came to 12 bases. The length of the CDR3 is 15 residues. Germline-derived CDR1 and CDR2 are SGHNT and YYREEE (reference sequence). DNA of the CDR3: TGTGCCAGCAGCTTGGAAATCGGCAGGGCCTACGAGCAGTACTTC. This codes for CASSLEIGRAYEQYF.

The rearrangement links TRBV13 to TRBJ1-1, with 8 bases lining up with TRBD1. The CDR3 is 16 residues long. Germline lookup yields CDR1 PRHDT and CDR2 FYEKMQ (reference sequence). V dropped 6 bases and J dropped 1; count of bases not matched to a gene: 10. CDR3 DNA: TGTGCCAGCAGATGGGTCCTCGGGACAGGGAACACTGAAGCTTTCTTT. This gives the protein CASRWVLGTGNTEAFF.

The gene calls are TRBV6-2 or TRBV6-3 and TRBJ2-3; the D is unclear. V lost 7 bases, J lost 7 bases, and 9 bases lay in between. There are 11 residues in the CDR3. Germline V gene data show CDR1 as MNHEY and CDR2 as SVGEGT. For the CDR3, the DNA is TGTGCCAGCATGACCCTCAATACGCAGTATTTT. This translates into CASMTLNTQYF.